Each of the 31 T cell receptor beta chains below was sequenced from the same sample in a study of T cell responses to AZD1222 COVID-19 vaccine. The repertoire was sequenced with immunoSEQ multiplex PCR; TCRdb's copy has only in-frame clones and lacks some. Among 95,000 to 150,000 clones, 80% to 90% were seen once, and the ten largest hold about 10%. Sequences were derived from peripheral blood, sampled on day 0 of AZD1222 vaccination. All receptors derive from an adult in good health.

The sample holds one count of this clone. V gene TRBV6-5 combines with J gene TRBJ1-1; D not resolved. Germline lookup yields CDR1 MNHEY and CDR2 SVGAGI. Trimming shortened V by 6 bases and J by 1 base, and 9 bases separated the two germline ends. CDR3 length equals 13 residues. DNA for the CDR3: TGTGCCAGCAGCATTTCAGGGAACACTGAAGCTTTCTTT. This codes for CASSISGNTEAFF.

V and J are TRBV4-1 and TRBJ2-7, with 9 bases fitting TRBD1. Germline V gene data show CDR1 as MGHRA and CDR2 as YSYEKL. The CDR3 length is 15 residues. The trim removed 3 bases at V and 3 bases at J, leaving 6 bases unmatched. In nucleotides, the CDR3 is TGCGCCAGCAGCCATGGGACAGGGTCAGACTACGAGCAGTACTTC. Residues: CASSHGTGSDYEQYF.

The chain combines TRBV5-1 with TRBJ2-3, with 9 bases fitting TRBD1. Germline CDR1 and CDR2: SGHRS and YFSETQ. V dropped 4 bases and J dropped 5; count of bases not matched to a gene: 11. The CDR3 runs 16 residues. CDR3 sequence (DNA): TGCGCCAGCAGCCCCGGGGACAGGGCCGATATAGATACGCAGTATTTT. It yields the protein CASSPGDRADIDTQYF.

The J gene is TRBJ2-1, the V gene TRBV28; 7 bases map to TRBD2. Germline-derived CDR1 and CDR2 are MDHEN and SYDVKM. The CDR3 has 15 amino acids. J lost 6 bases, V lost 3 bases, and 8 bases had no gene match. CDR3 protein: CASSFPFLAANEQFF. CDR3 coding DNA: TGTGCCAGCAGTTTTCCGTTTCTAGCGGCCAATGAGCAGTTCTTC.

V usage is TRBV6-5 and J usage is TRBJ2-5; 10 bases agree with TRBD1. Germline CDR1 reads MNHEY; CDR2 reads SVGAGI. There are 16 residues in the CDR3. V was clipped by 4 bases and J by 9 bases; unmatched bases: 14. CDR3 in DNA: TGTGCCAGCAGTTCCTCTCGGACAGGGGGAGTTATGTCCCAGTACTTC. Translating gives CASSSSRTGGVMSQYF.

As for this clone: The sample carries other DNA sequences with the same CDR3. The chain joins TRBV7-2 to TRBJ1-5; no clear D. Germline lookup yields CDR1 SGHTA and CDR2 FQGNSA. CDR3 length: 13 amino acids. V lost 5 bases, J lost 1 base, and 6 bases lay in between. In DNA form, the CDR3 reads TGTGCCAGCAGCCCCGGGAGCAATCAGCCCCAGCATTTT. It translates to CASSPGSNQPQHF.

V usage is TRBV5-1 and J usage is TRBJ1-1; D remains ambiguous. The CDR3 consists of 14 residues. CDR1 and CDR2 from the germline V gene are SGHRS and YFSETQ. V gave up 3 bases and J gave up 1 base, with 10 bases separating them. CDR3 sequence reads: CASSSRIPNTEAFF. Here the CDR3 DNA reads TGCGCCAGCAGCTCCCGCATCCCGAACACTGAAGCTTTCTTT.

The DNA of the CDR3 is TGTGCCATCAGGACAGAGAACAATGAGCAGTTCTTC. It codes for CAIRTENNEQFF. V and J are TRBV10-3 and TRBJ2-1; tentatively, D is TRBD1 (5 bases). Between the trimmed V and J ends, which lost 6 bases and 5 bases, there was a span of 8 bases. Germline V gives CDR1 ENHRY, CDR2 SYGVKD. The CDR3 runs to 12 residues.

The genes are TRBV19 and TRBJ2-2; TRBD2 matches 16 bases. Germline loops: CDR1 LNHDA, CDR2 SQIVND (reference sequence). The CDR3 totals 17 residues. V lost 10 bases to trimming and J lost 4 bases; unmatched junction nucleotides: 9. The CDR3 bases are TGTGCCACCCTGGGACTAGCGGGGGGGCGAGGCACCGGGGAGCTGTTTTTT. Protein sequence: CATLGLAGGRGTGELFF.

CDR3 in DNA: TGTGCCAGCTCACCACCGATCCAGGGGGCAGACTATGGCTACACCTTC. Amino acid sequence: CASSPPIQGADYGYTF. The chain recombines TRBV18 with TRBJ1-2; 8 bases map to TRBD1. Trimming took 0 bases from V and 3 from J; bases not matched to a gene: 6. CDR1 and CDR2 (germline): KGHSH, LQKENI. This CDR3 region has 16 residues. The full variable domain, with the rest looked up from reference TRBV18 and TRBJ1-2, is NAGVMQNPRHLVRRRGQEARLRCSPMKGHSHVYWYRQLPEEGLKFMVYLQKENIIDESGMPKERFSAEFPKEGPSILRIQQVVRGDSAAYFCASSPPIQGADYGYTFGSGTRLTVV.

The chain employs TRBV7-2 and TRBJ2-1; D remains ambiguous. The CDR3 loop spans 16 amino acids. Germline V gene lookup returns CDR1 SGHTA and CDR2 FQGNSA. V dropped 3 bases and J dropped 3 bases, with 15 bases sitting between them. Here the CDR3 reads CASSLRKGTYYNEQFF. CDR3 sequence (DNA): TGTGCCAGCAGCTTGAGGAAGGGAACCTACTACAATGAGCAGTTCTTC.

J is TRBJ1-5 and V is TRBV7-8; possible D gene TRBD1, 5 bases. The V gene lost 1 base and the J gene lost 3 bases, with 10 bases spanning the gap. The CDR3 is made up of 15 amino acids. The germline CDR1 and CDR2 sequences are SGHVS and FQNEAQ. The CDR3 DNA is TGTGCCAGCAGCTTAGTATCAGGGTACAATCAGCCCCAGCATTTT. This gives the protein CASSLVSGYNQPQHF.

The CDR3 spells CASSKVTGGTGELFF. As DNA, the CDR3 is TGTGCCAGCAGCAAAGTGACAGGGGGAACCGGGGAGCTGTTTTTT. The V gene is TRBV21-1, the J gene TRBJ2-2; the table calls TRBD1, which could not be checked here. TRBV21-1 is classified as a pseudogene. The CDR3 contains 15 residues.

The chain recombines TRBV19 with TRBJ2-5; D possibly corresponds to TRBD2 (6 bases). The CDR3 extends over 15 amino acids. Trimming left V 1 base short and J 5 bases short, with 14 bases between. Germline V gene lookup returns CDR1 LNHDA and CDR2 SQIVND (reference sequence). CDR3 sequence (DNA): TGTGCCAGTAGTATAGTTGGAGGGGACGGGGAGACCCAGTACTTC. Protein product: CASSIVGGDGETQYF.

CDR3 in amino acids: CASSQPVRRTSGSNEQFF. The DNA for the CDR3 is TGTGCCAGCAGCCAGCCCGTTAGGAGGACTAGCGGGAGCAATGAGCAGTTCTTC. V gene TRBV14 combines with J gene TRBJ2-1, with TRBD2 identical over 13 bases. The CDR3 length is 18 residues. The ends lost 3 bases at V and 6 bases at J; junction bases unmatched: 11. Germline loops: CDR1 SGHDN, CDR2 FVKESK.

V gene TRBV30 combines with J gene TRBJ1-6; D is uncertain. The CDR3 covers 12 residues. The germline CDR1 and CDR2 sequences are GTSNPN and SVGIG (reference sequence). V lost 5 bases, J lost 6 bases, and 8 bases lay in between. CDR3 nucleotide sequence: TGTGCCTGGGAACGTGTTAATTCACCCCTCCACTTT. Protein sequence: CAWERVNSPLHF. The variable domain in full, with the rest retrieved from reference TRBV30 and TRBJ1-6, is SQTIHQWPATLVQPVGSPLSLECTVEGTSNPNLYWYRQAAGRGLQLLFYSVGIGQISSEVPQNLSASRPQDRQFILSSKKLLLSDSGFYLCAWERVNSPLHFGNGTRLTVT.

Of note for this clone: The sample has other DNA sequences that encode this CDR3 too. V gene TRBV28 combines with J gene TRBJ2-7; D uncertain. This CDR3 region has 11 residues. Deletions cut 2 bases from V and 4 bases from J, with 3 bases between. Germline V gives CDR1 MDHEN, CDR2 SYDVKM. CDR3 residues: CASSLAYEQYF. CDR3 in DNA: TGTGCCAGCAGTTTAGCGTACGAGCAGTACTTC. The whole variable domain, filled in from reference TRBV28 and TRBJ2-7, reads DVKVTQSSRYLVKRTGEKVFLECVQDMDHENMFWYRQDPGLGLRLIYFSYDVKMKEKGDIPEGYSVSREKKERFSLILESASTNQTSMYLCASSLAYEQYFGPGTRLTVT.

There are a few counts of this clone. The chain carries TRBV3-1 (or the pseudogene TRBV3-2) and TRBJ1-1; D ambiguous. The length of the CDR3 is 15 residues. Germline V gene lookup returns CDR1 LGHDT and CDR2 YNNKEL (reference sequence). V was pared by 1 base and J by 5 bases, with 14 bases between. CDR3 nucleotides: TGTGCCAGCAGCCAAGTTTTAGGGCGGGATACTGAAGCTTTCTTT. Encoded protein: CASSQVLGRDTEAFF.

J is TRBJ1-3 and V is TRBV28, with D possibly matching TRBD1 (5 bases). CDR1 and CDR2 from the germline V gene are MDHEN and SYDVKM. This CDR3 contains 15 residues. V shed 2 bases and J shed 4 bases, with 12 bases lying between them. The chain's CDR3 is CASSLAGSPGNTIYF. The CDR3 coding sequence is TGTGCCAGCAGTTTAGCAGGGTCGCCAGGAAACACCATATATTTT.

The gene calls are TRBV27 and TRBJ2-2; no clear D gene. Germline-derived CDR1 and CDR2 are MNHEY and SMNVEV (reference sequence). CDR3 length: 12 residues. The ends were cut back, 3 bases at V and 6 bases at J, with 5 bases in the middle. The CDR3, as DNA: TGTGCCAGCAGTTTTCGGGCCGGGGAGCTGTTTTTT. Protein sequence: CASSFRAGELFF.

The V call is TRBV18, the J call TRBJ1-3, with D possibly TRBD1 on 5 matching bases. The V end was cut by 1 base, the J end by 0 bases, with 16 bases between. The CDR3 covers 18 residues. Germline CDR1 and CDR2: KGHSH and LQKENI. CDR3: CASSPLERQTRSGNTIYF. For the CDR3, the DNA is TGTGCCAGCTCACCACTTGAGAGACAGACCCGCTCTGGAAACACCATATATTTT.

This clone was seen only once. V and J are TRBV7-2 and TRBJ2-7; D possibly corresponds to TRBD2 (5 bases). From germline, CDR1 is SGHTA and CDR2 FQGNSA. CDR3 length equals 17 residues. V gave up 1 base and J gave up 0 bases, with 16 bases separating them. CDR3 sequence: CASSLVKGGPSSYEQYF. The CDR3, as DNA: TGTGCCAGCAGCTTAGTGAAAGGCGGGCCGAGCTCCTACGAGCAGTACTTC.

The chain recombines TRBV24-1 with TRBJ2-7; 11 positions agree with TRBD1. The CDR3 is 16 residues long. CDR1 is KGHDR, CDR2 SFDVKD, per germline. V lost 9 bases, J lost 4 bases, and 13 bases stayed unmatched. The CDR3 spells CATLPPRRDRGYEQYF. The CDR3 coding sequence is TGTGCCACCCTCCCCCCCCGCCGGGACAGGGGGTACGAGCAGTACTTC.

The chain has TRBV11-2 and TRBJ2-3; D is undetermined. This CDR3 has 14 amino acids. Germline V lookup: CDR1 SGHAT, CDR2 FQNNGV. V lost 5 bases to trimming and J lost 8 bases, with 17 bases between them. The CDR3 sequence is CASSRTGGRTTQYF. CDR3 in DNA: TGTGCCAGCAGCCGCACGGGTGGGCGTACTACGCAGTATTTT.

The chain uses TRBV25-1 and TRBJ2-3; 10 bases are shared with TRBD2. The CDR3 contains 16 residues. Germline loops: CDR1 MGHDK, CDR2 SYGVNS. V shed 3 bases and J 3 bases; nucleotides not matched to a gene: 6. CDR3 in DNA: TGTGCCAGCAGTGACCGGTTACTAGCGGGAACAGATACGCAGTATTTT. Its translation: CASSDRLLAGTDTQYF.

The chain recombines TRBV7-3 with TRBJ2-5; tentatively, D is TRBD2 (5 bases). This CDR3 is built from 14 residues. Germline lookup yields CDR1 SGHTA and CDR2 FQGTGA. V shed 2 bases and J shed 3 bases, with 10 bases lying between them. The CDR3 here is CASSLGGTEETQYF. CDR3 coding DNA: TGTGCCAGCAGCTTAGGAGGTACCGAAGAGACCCAGTACTTC.

The chain is built from TRBV19 and TRBJ1-4; D is undetermined. The CDR3 sequence is 14 residues long. The V end lost 5 bases, the J end lost 5 bases, and 12 bases lay between the germline ends. Germline CDR1 and CDR2: LNHDA and SQIVND (reference sequence). The CDR3 sequence: CASSQGGSNEKLFF. The DNA of the CDR3 is TGTGCCAGTAGTCAAGGCGGTTCGAATGAAAAACTGTTTTTT. Drawing the rest from reference TRBV19 and TRBJ1-4, the complete variable domain is DGGITQSPKYLFRKEGQNVTLSCEQNLNHDAMYWYRQDPGQGLRLIYYSQIVNDFQKGDIAEGYSVSREKKESFPLTVTSAQKNPTAFYLCASSQGGSNEKLFFGSGTQLSVL.

The chain joins TRBV7-8 to TRBJ1-2; 7 bases align to TRBD1. Germline CDR1 is SGHVS and CDR2 is FQNEAQ. V lost 10 bases and J lost 4; bases outside the gene matches: 15. The CDR3 is 15 residues long. CDR3 sequence reads: CATTPSLGQSYGYTF. The CDR3 region has the DNA TGTGCCACCACCCCCTCCCTGGGACAGAGCTATGGCTACACCTTC.

The V and J genes are TRBV29-1 and TRBJ1-1; D ambiguous. Germline V gene data show CDR1 as SQVTM and CDR2 as ANQGSEA. The V gene lost 4 bases and the J gene lost 7 bases, with 10 bases spanning the gap. The CDR3 spans 11 residues. The CDR3 sequence is CSVVRPNEAFF. CDR3 nucleotide sequence: TGCAGCGTTGTAAGACCGAATGAAGCTTTCTTT.

The CDR3 DNA is TGCGCCAGCAGCATGGGACAGGGGGCTTACGAGCAGTACTTC. Protein product: CASSMGQGAYEQYF. The V call is TRBV5-1, the J call TRBJ2-7; 12 nucleotides align to TRBD1. The junction had 3 bases not matched to a gene; V was cut back by 4 bases and J by 4 bases. This CDR3 has 14 residues. Germline V CDR1 and CDR2: SGHRS, YFSETQ.

The genes are TRBV3-1 (or the pseudogene TRBV3-2) and TRBJ2-2; no definite D call. The CDR3 has 15 residues. Looked up from germline, CDR1 is LGHDT and CDR2 is YNNKEL (reference sequence). The ends were cut back, 0 bases at V and 7 bases at J, with 12 bases in the middle. The CDR3 DNA reads TGTGCCAGCAGCCAAGATAGGTTAGGGTTCGGGGAGCTGTTTTTT. Translating gives CASSQDRLGFGELFF.